This TCR beta chain was found in a study of cytomegalovirus exposure and HLA in healthy donors. Of note for this clone: Antigen: not known.

Germline V gene lookup returns CDR1 SGDLS and CDR2 YYNGEE. Trimming took 0 bases from V and 7 from J; bases not matched to a gene: 12. This CDR3 contains 17 residues. Whole-study results and caveats: Three CMV-associated chains were confirmed in vitro to be specific for CMV antigens. Per a later analysis, roughly 17,000 TCR beta sequences showed association with HLA alleles at 0.05 false discovery rate.

Amplification used 60 Vbeta primers and 13 Jbeta primers. Assay: immunoSEQ multiplex PCR; the TCRdb copy retains only in-frame clones and omits some. Of approximately 120,000 clones in the sample, roughly three quarters were seen once. The source of this sequence is a man between 25 and 39 years old in good health and CMV-seronegative. The rearrangement links TRBV9 to TRBJ2-1; 8 positions match TRBD1. The sequenced material came from PBMCs. The CDR3 loop is CASSVATDRAGGNEQFF. In DNA, the CDR3 is TGTGCCAGCAGCGTAGCTACGGACAGGGCAGGGGGGAATGAGCAGTTCTTC.